Listed below are T cell receptor beta chains from one sample, sequenced in a study of human T cells and chemical hapten exposure. TCRdb re-derived calls from the RACE reads in MiXCR, one entry per CDR3 protein. The table records 25,000 to 35,000 distinct CDR3 sequences, 5.8% of them present only once. The sample here was whole blood, taken in connection with sensitization to the hapten diphenylcyclopropenone (DPC). Receptors were obtained from a man aged 25 to 40 with alopecia areata. Some clones in this sample may be carry-over from other donors' samples. The CDR3 runs from the conserved cysteine through the conserved F or W. A D gene is named only where the DNA matches it firmly. Only some rows state a clone size, as once, few, many or a class for expanded clones.

CDR3nt: TGCAGTGCTAGTGGGTGGGGACTAGCGGGAGAAAACATTCAGTACTTC; CDR3aa: CSASGWGLAGENIQYF; d_gene: TRBD2; j_gene: TRBJ2-4; abundance: many; v_gene: TRBV20-1
CDR3nt: TGTGCCAGCAGCTTAGCAGAGCTCCAGTACTTC; CDR3aa: CASSLAELQYF; d_gene: .; j_gene: TRBJ2-5; abundance: many; v_gene: TRBV7-9
CDR3nt: TGCAGTGCGGCGACGGGGGGGCAGGCCAAAAACATTCAGTACTTC; CDR3aa: CSAATGGQAKNIQYF; d_gene: TRBD2; j_gene: TRBJ2-4; abundance: many; v_gene: TRBV20-1
CDR3nt: TGCGCCAGCAGTCACCCGGGACTTTCAAATACGCAGTATTTT; CDR3aa: CASSHPGLSNTQYF; d_gene: .; j_gene: TRBJ2-3; abundance: .; v_gene: TRBV23-1
CDR3nt: TGCAGTGCTCCGCGGGACAGGGAAGGCCCAGATACGCAGTATTTT; CDR3aa: CSAPRDREGPDTQYF; d_gene: TRBD1; j_gene: TRBJ2-3; abundance: many; v_gene: TRBV20-1
CDR3nt: TGTGCCAGCAGTGGTCACAATGAGCAGTTCTTC; CDR3aa: CASSGHNEQFF; d_gene: .; j_gene: TRBJ2-1; abundance: few; v_gene: TRBV2
CDR3nt: TGTGCCAGCAGCTCCGGGGTCGCCACCTATAATTCACCCCTCCACTTT; CDR3aa: CASSSGVATYNSPLHF; d_gene: .; j_gene: TRBJ1-6; abundance: many; v_gene: TRBV7-9
CDR3nt: TGTGCCAGCAGCTCCGGGACAGGGGGGGCCGGGGAGCTGTTTTTT; CDR3aa: CASSSGTGGAGELFF; d_gene: TRBD1; j_gene: TRBJ2-2; abundance: many; v_gene: TRBV12-3/TRBV12-4
CDR3nt: TGCAGCGCGACTCGGCCGGAGAGCACTGAAGCTTTCTTT; CDR3aa: CSATRPESTEAFF; d_gene: .; j_gene: TRBJ1-1; abundance: many; v_gene: TRBV29-1
CDR3nt: TGTGCCACCGGGACAGGGTACAATGAGCAGTTCTTC; CDR3aa: CATGTGYNEQFF; d_gene: TRBD1; j_gene: TRBJ2-1; abundance: few; v_gene: TRBV15
CDR3nt: TGTGCCAGCAGCTTAGCCAGGGGGGCAAGCACAGATACGCAGTATTTT; CDR3aa: CASSLARGASTDTQYF; d_gene: .; j_gene: TRBJ2-3; abundance: many; v_gene: TRBV7-2
CDR3nt: TGTGCCAGCAGCTTCAGTACTGAGCAGTTCTTC; CDR3aa: CASSFSTEQFF; d_gene: .; j_gene: TRBJ2-1; abundance: many; v_gene: TRBV5-4
CDR3nt: TGCAGTGCTAGACTCGACTGGGGGGAAGAGACCCAGTACTTC; CDR3aa: CSARLDWGEETQYF; d_gene: .; j_gene: TRBJ2-5; abundance: many; v_gene: TRBV20-1